A selection of T cell receptor beta chains follows, all from one sample in a study of human T cells and chemical hapten exposure. In TCRdb, the RACE reads were re-called with MiXCR into one record per CDR3 protein. This repertoire shows 80,000 to 100,000 distinct CDR3 sequences, approximately 8% found once; its top ten account for less than 2%. The sequencing used whole blood, collected in connection with sensitization to the hapten diphenylcyclopropenone (DPC). The receptors shown here come from a woman aged 25 to 39 with alopecia areata. Some clones in this sample may be carry-over from other donors' samples. CDR3s leave out the opening cysteine and the closing phenylalanine or tryptophan. A D gene is named only where the DNA matches it firmly.

j_call,d_call,v_call,cdr3_aa
TRBJ2-1,NA,TRBV5-1,ASSFLAIPYNEQF
TRBJ1-1,NA,TRBV14,ASSPTLNTEAF
TRBJ2-3,NA,TRBV29-1,SVDRSSTDTQY
TRBJ1-2,NA,TRBV5-4,ASSLIGTQTSRYT
TRBJ1-1,NA,TRBV7-9,ASSLVLSNTEAF
TRBJ2-7,TRBD2,TRBV7-9,ASSWSGGRIYEQY
TRBJ2-6,NA,TRBV6-6,ASGRNSGANVLT
TRBJ2-2,NA,TRBV12-3/TRBV12-4,ASSLDGTGELF
TRBJ2-1,NA,TRBV30,AWGVVDEQF
TRBJ1-3,NA,TRBV20-1,SARVVGDTIY
TRBJ2-4,NA,TRBV5-6,ASSLGRSKNIQY
TRBJ1-4,TRBD1,TRBV6-1,ASSENRGATNEKLF
TRBJ2-1,NA,TRBV27,ASSLEGNEQF
TRBJ2-3,TRBD1,TRBV5-1,ASSSGQTTDTQY
TRBJ1-1,NA,TRBV5-1,ASSLGQYTEAF
TRBJ1-1,TRBD1,TRBV18,ASSPDRINTEAF
TRBJ2-5,TRBD1,TRBV7-3,ASSLRQGSGETQY
TRBJ1-5,NA,TRBV6-5,ASSSQGSNQPQH
TRBJ1-4,NA,TRBV6-2/TRBV6-3,ASSNPGSEKLF
TRBJ1-1,NA,TRBV6-6,ASSKGTLNTEAF
TRBJ2-2,TRBD2,TRBV19,ASSIGGGGSTGELF
TRBJ1-1,NA,TRBV6-4,ASSLTTGRGAF
TRBJ1-2,NA,TRBV12-3/TRBV12-4,ASSLYTYGYT
TRBJ2-1,NA,TRBV4-2,ASSQVSGGTIYNEQF
TRBJ2-3,TRBD1,TRBV12-3/TRBV12-4,ASSLASGTASTDTQY
TRBJ1-1,NA,TRBV6-1,ASGLRGTEAF
TRBJ2-7,TRBD2,TRBV19,ASSIGGAAGEQY
TRBJ1-5,TRBD1,TRBV10-3,AISGSGGQPQH
TRBJ1-5,TRBD1,TRBV5-5,ASSLAGQGAATNQPQH
TRBJ2-1,TRBD1,TRBV4-2,ASSQELGPRGNEQF
TRBJ1-6,TRBD1,TRBV20-1,SAGTGDPFSPLH
TRBJ2-3,TRBD2,TRBV12-3/TRBV12-4,ASSYGLGVEDTQY
TRBJ1-2,NA,TRBV20-1,SARDSQRTYGYT
TRBJ1-1,NA,TRBV29-1,SVGGDTNTEAF
TRBJ2-3,NA,TRBV13,ASSLNSRTDTQY
TRBJ2-6,NA,TRBV12-5,ASGLGSSGANVLT
TRBJ2-1,NA,TRBV5-1,ASSEARLFSYNEQF
TRBJ2-3,NA,TRBV9,ASSHLNTDTQY
TRBJ1-1,NA,TRBV27,ASSLGWNTEAF
TRBJ1-4,NA,TRBV6-1,ASSVYWGADEKLF
TRBJ1-1,TRBD1,TRBV5-4,ASSGTGWPTEAF